This T cell receptor beta chain emerged from a study of T cells in Graves' hyperthyroidism and ophthalmopathy. The overall study: Peripheral blood draws took place at initial diagnosis, ahead of any treatment.

The junction had 13 bases not matched to a gene; V was cut back by 3 bases and J by 8 bases. Germline CDR1 reads SNHLY; CDR2 reads FYNNEI. The CDR3 sequence is 16 residues long. Study results and limitations: Most clonotypes that expanded in the thyroid above 0.001 also showed up in blood. Onset of ophthalmopathy came a median approximately 6.5 months after the model predicted it. Ophthalmopathy stood apart from stable hyperthyroidism in a 13 V-J model.

Of note for this clonotype: What it binds is not known.

The source material, RNA transcripts, was used to amplify TCR beta CDR3 regions. During a first-round RT-PCR of the TCR CDR3, the HTBI primer set was used. TCRdb re-derived calls from the multiplex PCR reads in MiXCR, one entry per CDR3 protein. The sample records 800,000 or so distinct CDR3 sequences, 35% to 40% being singletons. Sequenced input: blood. V gene TRBV2 combines with J gene TRBJ1-3; 7 nucleotides line up with TRBD1. The sequence was obtained from a man aged 18-30 years with Graves' hyperthyroidism. The CDR3 region is CASSDTTVGGGYTIYF. CDR3 in DNA: TGTGCCAGCAGTGATACAACGGTTGGAGGGGGCTACACCATATATTTT.